This TCR beta chain was captured by sequencing in a study of persistence of HIV-infected CD4 T cells. Nonspecific anti-CD3/anti-CD28 bead stimulation represents the broad CD4+ T cell repertoire. Sorting selected CD4+ T cells upregulating both CD40 ligand and CD69. Donors were HIV-1-infected adults who began suppressive ART during chronic infection. Of note for this clone: The antigen remains undetermined.

Findings and caveats of the study: Antigen-responding cells were enriched for degenerate expanded CDR3beta sequences.

The immunoSEQ assay was version 4, run in survey mode. This table comes from immunoSEQ multiplex PCR, and its TCRdb copy is limited to in-frame clones, with some not included. The sample yields tens of thousands of clones, approximately 91% seen once. The CDR3 is 14 residues long. Trimming cost V 0 bases and J 5 bases, with 11 bases left between them. Germline lookup yields CDR1 SGHRS and CDR2 YFSETQ. J is TRBJ1-2 and V is TRBV5-1, with D uncertain. This TCR was recovered from an adult man with HIV who was CMV-seropositive. Source: CD4+ T cells sorted from PBMCs after roughly 18-hour stimulation, taken from a patient who received antiretroviral therapy. The chain's CDR3 is CASSLANPMYGYTF. The CDR3 DNA sequence: TGCGCCAGCAGCTTGGCGAATCCGATGTATGGCTACACCTTC.